This TCR beta chain was obtained from a study of shared clonotypes between healthy human individuals. The overall study: The composition of the donors was two women and a few men aged 18 to 49. Each donor's CD8 memory used one plate, CD8 naive two, each CD4 subset three. Study conclusions and caveats: The study found lower generation probabilities in non-shared clonotypes than in those shared by all four donors.

On this clone itself: Its cognate antigen is unknown. The sample carries other DNA sequences with the same CDR3.

The donors, healthy adults who were HIV-negative, had experienced no recent acute infections or vaccinations. The method was immunoSEQ multiplex PCR; TCRdb's version includes in-frame clones alone and lacks a portion of them. The sample gives around 1 million clones, around three quarters of which show up once; over 1.3% is in the top ten. The receptor was derived from a young man in good health. Sequenced input: memory CD4+ T cells sorted from blood. Subset indicated: CD45RA-negative fraction.

The CDR3 DNA is TGCGCCAGCAGCCAGGGGGGACTGGCGGCCTACGAGCAGTACTTC. Translated, it gives CASSQGGLAAYEQYF. The rearrangement uses TRBV4-1 and TRBJ2-7, with D perhaps TRBD2 (6 bases). The CDR3 extends over 15 amino acids. Germline lookup yields CDR1 MGHRA and CDR2 YSYEKL. V lost 3 bases and J 2 bases, leaving 14 bases between the germline ends.